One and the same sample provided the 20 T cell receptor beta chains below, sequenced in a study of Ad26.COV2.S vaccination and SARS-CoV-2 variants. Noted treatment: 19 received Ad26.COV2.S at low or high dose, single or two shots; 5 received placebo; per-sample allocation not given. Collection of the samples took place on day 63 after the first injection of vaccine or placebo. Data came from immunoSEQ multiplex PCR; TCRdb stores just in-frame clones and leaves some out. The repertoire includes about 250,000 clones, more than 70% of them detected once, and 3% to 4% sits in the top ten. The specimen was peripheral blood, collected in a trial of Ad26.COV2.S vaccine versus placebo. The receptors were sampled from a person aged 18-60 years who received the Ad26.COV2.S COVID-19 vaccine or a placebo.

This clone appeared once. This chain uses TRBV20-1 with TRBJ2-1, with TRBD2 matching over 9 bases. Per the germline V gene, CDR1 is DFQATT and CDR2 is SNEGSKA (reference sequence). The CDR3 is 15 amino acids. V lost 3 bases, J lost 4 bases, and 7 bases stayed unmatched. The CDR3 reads CSASRPSGIYNEQFF. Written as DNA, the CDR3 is TGCAGTGCTAGTAGGCCTAGCGGGATTTACAATGAGCAGTTCTTC.

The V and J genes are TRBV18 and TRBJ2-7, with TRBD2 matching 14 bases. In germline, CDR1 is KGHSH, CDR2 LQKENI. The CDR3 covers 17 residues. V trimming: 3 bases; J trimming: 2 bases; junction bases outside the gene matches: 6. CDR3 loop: CASSPGTSGSTPYEQYF. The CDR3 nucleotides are TGTGCCAGCTCACCGGGGACTAGCGGGAGTACTCCCTACGAGCAGTACTTC.

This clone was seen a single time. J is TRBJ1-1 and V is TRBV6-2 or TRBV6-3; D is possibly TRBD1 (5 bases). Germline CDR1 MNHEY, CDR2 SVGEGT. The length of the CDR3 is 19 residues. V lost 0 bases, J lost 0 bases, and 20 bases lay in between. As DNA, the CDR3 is TGTGCCAGCAGTTACTCGTTTTCCAGGGCAAATTTTATGAACACTGAAGCTTTCTTT. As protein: CASSYSFSRANFMNTEAFF.

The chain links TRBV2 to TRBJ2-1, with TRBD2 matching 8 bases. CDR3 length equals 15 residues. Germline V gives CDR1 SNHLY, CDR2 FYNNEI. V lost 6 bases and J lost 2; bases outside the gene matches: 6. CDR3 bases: TGTGCCAGCAGCGACGGCGGGGGGCCCTACAATGAGCAGTTCTTC. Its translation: CASSDGGGPYNEQFF.

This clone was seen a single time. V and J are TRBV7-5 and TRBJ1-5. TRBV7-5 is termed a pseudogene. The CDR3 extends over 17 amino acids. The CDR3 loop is CARSLATRANGNQPQHF. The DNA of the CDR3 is TGTGCCAGAAGCTTAGCCACCCGGGCCAATGGGAATCAGCCCCAGCATTTT.

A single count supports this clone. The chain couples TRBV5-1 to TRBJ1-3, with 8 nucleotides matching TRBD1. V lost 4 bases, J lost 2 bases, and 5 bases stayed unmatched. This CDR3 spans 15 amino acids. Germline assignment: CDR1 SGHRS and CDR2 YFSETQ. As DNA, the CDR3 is TGCGCCAGCAGCCGTTCGACAGGGGCTGGAAACACCATATATTTT. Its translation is CASSRSTGAGNTIYF.

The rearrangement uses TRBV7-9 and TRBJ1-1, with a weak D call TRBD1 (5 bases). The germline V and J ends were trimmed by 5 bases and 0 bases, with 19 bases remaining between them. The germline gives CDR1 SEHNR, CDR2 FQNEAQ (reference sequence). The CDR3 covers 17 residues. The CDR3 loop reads CASSRIQGSIMNTEAFF. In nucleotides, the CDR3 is TGTGCCAGCAGCCGAATTCAGGGAAGCATCATGAACACTGAAGCTTTCTTT.

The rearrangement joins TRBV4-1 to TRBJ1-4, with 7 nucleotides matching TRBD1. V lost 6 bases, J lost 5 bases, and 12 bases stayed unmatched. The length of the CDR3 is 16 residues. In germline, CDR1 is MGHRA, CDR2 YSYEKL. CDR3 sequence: CASSQTRTGQNEKLFF. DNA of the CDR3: TGCGCCAGCAGTCAAACCCGGACAGGTCAGAATGAAAAACTGTTTTTT.

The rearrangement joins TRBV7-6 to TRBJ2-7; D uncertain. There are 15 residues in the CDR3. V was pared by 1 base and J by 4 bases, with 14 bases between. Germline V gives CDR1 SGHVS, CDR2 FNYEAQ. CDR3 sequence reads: CASSLVAALGYEQYF. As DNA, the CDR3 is TGTGCCAGCAGCTTAGTGGCGGCCCTGGGGTACGAGCAGTACTTC. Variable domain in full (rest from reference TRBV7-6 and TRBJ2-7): GAGVSQSPRYKVTKRGQDVALRCDPISGHVSLYWYRQALGQGPEFLTYFNYEAQQDKSGLPNDRFSAERPEGSISTLTIQRTEQRDSAMYRCASSLVAALGYEQYFGPGTRLTVT.

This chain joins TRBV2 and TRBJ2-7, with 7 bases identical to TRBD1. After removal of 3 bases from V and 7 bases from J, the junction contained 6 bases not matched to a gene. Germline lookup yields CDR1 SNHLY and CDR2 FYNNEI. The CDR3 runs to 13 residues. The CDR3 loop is CASSDEGAGEQYF. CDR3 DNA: TGTGCCAGCAGTGATGAGGGGGCGGGTGAGCAGTACTTC. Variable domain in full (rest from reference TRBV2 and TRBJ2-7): EPEVTQTPSHQVTQMGQEVILRCVPISNHLYFYWYRQILGQKVEFLVSFYNNEISEKSEIFDDQFSVERPDGSNFTLKIRSTKLEDSAMYFCASSDEGAGEQYFGPGTRLTVT.

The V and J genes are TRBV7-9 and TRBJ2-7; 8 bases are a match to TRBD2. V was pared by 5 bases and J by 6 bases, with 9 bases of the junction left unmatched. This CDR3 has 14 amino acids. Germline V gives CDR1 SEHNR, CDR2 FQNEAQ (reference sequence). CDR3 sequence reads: CASSPGGTWGEQYF. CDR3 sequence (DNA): TGTGCCAGCAGCCCGGGGGGGACTTGGGGCGAGCAGTACTTC. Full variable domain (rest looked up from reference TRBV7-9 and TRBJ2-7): DTGVSQNPRHKITKRGQNVTFRCDPISEHNRLYWYRQTLGQGPEFLTYFQNEAQLEKSRLLSDRFSAERPKGSFSTLEIQRTEQGDSAMYLCASSPGGTWGEQYFGPGTRLTVT.

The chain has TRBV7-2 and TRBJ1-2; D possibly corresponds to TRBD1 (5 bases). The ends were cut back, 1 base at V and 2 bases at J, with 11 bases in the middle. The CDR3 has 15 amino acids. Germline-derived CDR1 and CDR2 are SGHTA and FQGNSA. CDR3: CASSLGIDSNYGYTF. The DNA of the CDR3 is TGTGCCAGCAGCTTAGGCATAGACAGCAACTATGGCTACACCTTC.

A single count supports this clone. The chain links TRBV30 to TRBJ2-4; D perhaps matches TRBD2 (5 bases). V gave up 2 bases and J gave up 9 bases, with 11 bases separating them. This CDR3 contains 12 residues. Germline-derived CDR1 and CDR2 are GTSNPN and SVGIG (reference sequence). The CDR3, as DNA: TGTGCCTGGAGTCTAGGGAGTACCATTCAGTACTTC. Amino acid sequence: CAWSLGSTIQYF.

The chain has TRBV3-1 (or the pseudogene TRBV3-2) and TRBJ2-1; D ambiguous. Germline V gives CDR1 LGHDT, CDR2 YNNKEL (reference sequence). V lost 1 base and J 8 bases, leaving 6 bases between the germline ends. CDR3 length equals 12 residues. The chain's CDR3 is CASSQVEYEQFF. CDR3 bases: TGTGCCAGCAGCCAAGTTGAGTATGAGCAGTTCTTC.

In nucleotides, the CDR3 is TGTGCCAGTACCTTTTTATGGGAGGGTACTGAAGCTTTCTTT. This encodes CASTFLWEGTEAFF. V gene TRBV19 combines with J gene TRBJ1-1; no firm D call. Germline V gene sequence: CDR1 LNHDA, CDR2 SQIVND (reference sequence). The germline V and J ends were trimmed by 7 bases and 5 bases, with 17 bases remaining between them. This CDR3 is 14 amino acids long.

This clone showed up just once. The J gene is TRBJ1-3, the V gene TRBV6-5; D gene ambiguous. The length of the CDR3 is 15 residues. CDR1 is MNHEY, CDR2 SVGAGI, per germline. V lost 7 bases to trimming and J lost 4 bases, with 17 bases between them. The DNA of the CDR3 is TGTGCCAGCATTCAAAGGTCGGGGTTGGGAAACACCATATATTTT. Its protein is CASIQRSGLGNTIYF.

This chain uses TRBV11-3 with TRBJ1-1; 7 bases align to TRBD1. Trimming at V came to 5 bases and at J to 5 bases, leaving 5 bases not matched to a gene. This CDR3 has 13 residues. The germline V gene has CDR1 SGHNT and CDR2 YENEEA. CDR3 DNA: TGTGCCAGCAGCCTTACGACAGGGACTGAAGCTTTCTTT. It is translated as CASSLTTGTEAFF.

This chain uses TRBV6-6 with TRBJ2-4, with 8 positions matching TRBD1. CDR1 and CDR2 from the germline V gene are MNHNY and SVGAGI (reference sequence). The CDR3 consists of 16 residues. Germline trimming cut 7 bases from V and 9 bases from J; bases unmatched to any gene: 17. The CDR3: CASTKNLQGERSIQYF. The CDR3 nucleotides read TGTGCCAGCACTAAAAACCTACAGGGGGAGAGGAGCATTCAGTACTTC.

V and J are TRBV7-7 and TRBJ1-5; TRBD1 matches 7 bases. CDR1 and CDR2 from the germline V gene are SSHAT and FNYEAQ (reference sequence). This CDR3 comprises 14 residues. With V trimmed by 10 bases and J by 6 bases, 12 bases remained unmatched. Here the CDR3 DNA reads TGTGCCAACACAGCAGGGGGTTTGCGTCAGCCCCAGCATTTT. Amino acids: CANTAGGLRQPQHF.

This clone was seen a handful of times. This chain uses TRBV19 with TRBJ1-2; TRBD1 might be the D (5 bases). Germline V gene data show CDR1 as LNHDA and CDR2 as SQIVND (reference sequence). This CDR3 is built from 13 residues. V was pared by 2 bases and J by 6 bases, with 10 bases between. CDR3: CASSIRGRNGYTF. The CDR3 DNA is TGTGCCAGTAGTATAAGGGGAAGGAATGGCTACACCTTC.